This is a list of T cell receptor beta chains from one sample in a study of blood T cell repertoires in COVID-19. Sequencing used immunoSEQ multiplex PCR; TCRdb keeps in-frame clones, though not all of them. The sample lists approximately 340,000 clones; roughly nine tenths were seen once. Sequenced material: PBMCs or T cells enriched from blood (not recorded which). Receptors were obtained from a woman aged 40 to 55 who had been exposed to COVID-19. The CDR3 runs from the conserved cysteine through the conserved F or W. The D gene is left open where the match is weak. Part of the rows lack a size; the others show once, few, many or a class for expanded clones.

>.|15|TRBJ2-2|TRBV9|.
CASSVSLTLSGELFF
TGTGCCAGCAGCGTATCCCTAACGTTATCTGGGGAGCTGTTTTTT
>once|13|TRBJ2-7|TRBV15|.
CATSIGLFYEQYF
TGTGCCACCAGCATAGGACTCTTCTACGAGCAGTACTTC
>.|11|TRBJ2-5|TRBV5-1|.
CASSFLETQYF
TGCGCCAGCAGCTTCCTAGAGACCCAGTACTTC
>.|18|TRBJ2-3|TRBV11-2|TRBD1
CASSYKGGLSPITDTQYF
TGTGCCAGCAGCTATAAAGGGGGCTTGTCACCAATCACAGATACGCAGTATTTT
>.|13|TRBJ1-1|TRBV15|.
CATSRDQATEAFF
TGTGCCACCAGCAGAGATCAGGCCACTGAAGCTTTCTTT
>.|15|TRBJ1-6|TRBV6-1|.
CASSETATYNSPLHF
TGTGCCAGCAGTGAAACAGCCACCTATAATTCACCCCTCCACTTT
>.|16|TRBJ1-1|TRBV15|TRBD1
CATSRDRGQVITEAFF
TGTGCCACCAGCAGAGATCGCGGACAGGTAATCACTGAAGCTTTCTTT
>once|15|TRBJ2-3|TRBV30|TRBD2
CAWNRLAGGVDTQYF
TGTGCCTGGAATAGACTAGCGGGAGGTGTAGATACGCAGTATTTT
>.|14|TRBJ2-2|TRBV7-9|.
CASSQGRRAGELFF
TGTGCCAGCAGCCAGGGTCGAAGGGCCGGGGAGCTGTTTTTT
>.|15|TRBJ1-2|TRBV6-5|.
CASSYSPQSYYGYTF
TGTGCCAGCAGTTACTCGCCACAGTCTTACTATGGCTACACCTTC
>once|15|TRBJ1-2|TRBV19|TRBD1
CASRLWDRVDYGYTF
TGTGCCAGTAGACTTTGGGACAGGGTCGACTATGGCTACACCTTC
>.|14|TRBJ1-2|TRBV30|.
CAWSADGMNYGYTF
TGTGCCTGGAGTGCGGACGGGATGAACTATGGCTACACCTTC
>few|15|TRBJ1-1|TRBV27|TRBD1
CASSLRQGGSTEAFF
TGTGCCAGCAGTCTAAGACAGGGAGGAAGCACTGAAGCTTTCTTT
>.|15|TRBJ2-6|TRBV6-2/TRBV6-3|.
CASSPQAGGANVLTF
TGTGCCAGCAGTCCCCAGGCGGGTGGGGCCAACGTCCTGACTTTC
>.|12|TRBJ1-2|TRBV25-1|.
CASTTGYYGYTF
TGTGCCAGCACAACAGGGTACTATGGCTACACCTTC
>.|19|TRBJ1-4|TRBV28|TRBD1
CASSSERTGEYATNEKLFF
TGTGCCAGCAGTTCAGAGAGGACAGGAGAATACGCAACTAATGAAAAACTGTTTTTT
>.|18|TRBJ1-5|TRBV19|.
CASSIDVPGPRDNQPQHF
TGTGCCAGTAGTATAGATGTGCCAGGCCCCCGGGACAATCAGCCCCAGCATTTT
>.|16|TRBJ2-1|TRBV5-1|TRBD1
CASSGLETGRDNEQFF
TGCGCCAGCAGCGGTTTGGAGACAGGGCGAGACAATGAGCAGTTCTTC
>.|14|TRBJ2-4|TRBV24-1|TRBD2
CATSQVGGGNIQYF
TGTGCCACCAGCCAGGTTGGGGGGGGAAACATTCAGTACTTC
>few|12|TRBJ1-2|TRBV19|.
CASTASYYGYTF
TGTGCCAGTACTGCCAGTTACTATGGCTACACCTTC
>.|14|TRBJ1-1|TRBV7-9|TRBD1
CASSLRDRGGEAFF
TGTGCCAGCAGCTTAAGGGACAGGGGTGGGGAAGCTTTCTTT
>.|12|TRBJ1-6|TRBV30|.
CAWSPGGLRLHF
TGTGCCTGGAGCCCCGGGGGGCTGCGACTCCACTTT
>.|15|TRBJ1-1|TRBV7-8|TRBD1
CASSLVRAGGSEAFF
TGTGCCAGCAGCTTAGTAAGGGCAGGGGGTTCTGAAGCTTTCTTT
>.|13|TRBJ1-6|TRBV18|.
CASSPQGNSPLHF
TGTGCCAGCTCACCCCAGGGGAATTCACCCCTCCACTTT
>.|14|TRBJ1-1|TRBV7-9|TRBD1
CASSLAQGDREAFF
TGTGCCAGCAGCTTAGCGCAGGGGGACAGGGAGGCTTTCTTT
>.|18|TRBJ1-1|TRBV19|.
CASSIGLPTSTARLGAFF
TGTGCCAGTAGTATAGGTCTCCCCACGTCCACTGCTCGCCTGGGCGCTTTCTTT
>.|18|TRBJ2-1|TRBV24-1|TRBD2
CATSDFMQAGGSYNEQFF
TGTGCCACCAGTGATTTTATGCAAGCGGGAGGGAGTTACAATGAGCAGTTCTTC
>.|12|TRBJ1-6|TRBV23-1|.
CASSQSRSPLHF
TGCGCCAGCAGTCAATCGCGGTCACCCCTCCACTTT
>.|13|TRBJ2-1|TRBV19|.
CATKRAELDEQFF
TGTGCCACTAAGAGGGCGGAGCTCGATGAGCAGTTCTTC
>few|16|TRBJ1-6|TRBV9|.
CASSVRDSSYNSPLHF
TGTGCCAGCAGCGTGAGGGATAGCTCCTATAATTCACCCCTCCACTTT
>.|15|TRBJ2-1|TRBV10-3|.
CAIKLDSSSYNEQFF
TGTGCCATCAAACTCGACTCTAGCTCCTACAATGAGCAGTTCTTC
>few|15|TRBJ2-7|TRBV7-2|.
CASSLAGGPPYEQYF
TGTGCCAGCAGCTTAGCGGGAGGCCCCCCCTACGAGCAGTACTTC
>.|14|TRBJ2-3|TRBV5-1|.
CASSLSWTTNTQYF
TGCGCCAGCAGCCTTAGCTGGACAACGAATACGCAGTATTTT
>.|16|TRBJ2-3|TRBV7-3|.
CASSPAPTGRTDTQYF
TGTGCCAGCAGTCCAGCTCCCACAGGGCGCACAGATACGCAGTATTTT
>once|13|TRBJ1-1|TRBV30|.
CAWSVGGNTEAFF
TGTGCCTGGAGTGTAGGCGGCAACACTGAAGCTTTCTTT
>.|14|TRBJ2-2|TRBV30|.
CAWSVAANTGELFF
TGTGCCTGGAGTGTGGCAGCGAACACCGGGGAGCTGTTTTTT
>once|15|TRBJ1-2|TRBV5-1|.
CASSFFQGNSLGYTF
TGCGCCAGCAGCTTTTTCCAGGGGAATTCCCTTGGCTACACCTTC
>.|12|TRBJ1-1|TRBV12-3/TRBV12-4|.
CASSLSGAEAFF
TGTGCCAGCAGTTTATCTGGGGCCGAAGCTTTCTTT
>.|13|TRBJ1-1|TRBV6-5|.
CASINGQGFEAFF
TGTGCCAGCATAAATGGGCAGGGCTTTGAAGCTTTCTTT
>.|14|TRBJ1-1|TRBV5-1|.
CASRTSTGNTEAFF
TGCGCCAGCAGGACGAGCACGGGTAACACTGAAGCTTTCTTT
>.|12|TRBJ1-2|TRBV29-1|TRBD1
CSVPGQNYGYTF
TGCAGCGTGCCGGGACAGAACTATGGCTACACCTTC
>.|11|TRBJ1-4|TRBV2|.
CASTTNEKLFF
TGTGCCAGCACTACCAATGAAAAACTGTTTTTT
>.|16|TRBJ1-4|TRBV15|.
CATSRDAGTTNEKLFF
TGTGCCACCAGCAGAGATGCAGGGACAACTAATGAAAAACTGTTTTTT
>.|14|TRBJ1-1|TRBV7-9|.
CASSASGANTEAFF
TGTGCCAGCAGCGCGTCCGGAGCGAACACTGAAGCTTTCTTT
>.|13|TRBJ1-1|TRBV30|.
CAWRGQSNTEAFF
TGTGCCTGGAGGGGCCAATCGAACACTGAAGCTTTCTTT
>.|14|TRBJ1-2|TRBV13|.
CASSLQTANYGYTF
TGTGCCAGCAGCTTACAAACTGCTAACTATGGCTACACCTTC
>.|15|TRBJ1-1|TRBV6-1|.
CASSESGGVNTEAFF
TGTGCCAGCAGTGAAAGTGGAGGAGTGAACACTGAAGCTTTCTTT
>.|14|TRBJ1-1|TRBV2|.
CASSGGPAGTEAFF
TGTGCCAGCTCCGGAGGACCTGCGGGCACTGAAGCTTTCTTT
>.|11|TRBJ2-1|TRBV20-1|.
CSVHSGGKQFF
TGCAGTGTCCACTCGGGGGGCAAGCAGTTCTTC
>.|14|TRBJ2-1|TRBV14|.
CASSQEIASNEQFF
TGTGCCAGCAGCCAAGAGATAGCCAGCAATGAGCAGTTCTTC
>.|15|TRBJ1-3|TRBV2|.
CASSDQALSGNTIYF
TGTGCCAGCAGTGACCAGGCACTCTCTGGAAACACCATATATTTT
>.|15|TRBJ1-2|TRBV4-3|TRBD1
CASSQDRQGGYGYTF
TGCGCCAGCAGCCAAGATCGGCAGGGGGGATATGGCTACACCTTC
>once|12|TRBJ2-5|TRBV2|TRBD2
CASRRGGETQYF
TGTGCCAGCAGGCGCGGGGGGGAGACCCAGTACTTC